This TCR beta chain was sequenced during a study of molecular identifiers for immune sequencing clone quantification (dated by TCRdb to the late 2010s). Regarding the complete study: For a replicate experiment, RNA from around 20,000 or 100,000 naive CD8 T cells was divided into five aliquots, of which four were sequenced. The study was a methods study using CD8 T cells to benchmark molecular-identifier clustering-based TCR repertoire sequencing (MIDCIRS) and TCR RNA copy counting. Broad study findings and their caveats: When barcode sub-clustering was left out, chimeric consensus sequences inflated TCR diversity, with chimeras reaching as high as 47%. Identical TCR molecules sharing a barcode could cause highly expanded clone sizes to be underestimated. Spiked-in Jurkat TCR RNA (approximately 10 copies' worth), which is not part of the donor repertoire, was contained in the naive libraries. Clones above 20 RNA copies held over 97% of molecules in CMV-specific effector cells but under 1% in naive cells. Modeling estimated about three recovered TCR RNA copies per cell, compared with about ten by digital PCR, which implies approximately 30% capture efficiency. Spiked-in Jurkat TCR RNA equal to a single cell's worth was reported to be detectable even within 1,100,000 naive CD8 T cells.

The method behind the library was PCR. The reads were generated on a NextSeq 500. Bulk TCR libraries were made following a previously described method, with the TCR primers given in Table S5. Purification of total RNA was performed with the Qiagen AllPrep DNA/RNA kit. Before any analysis, reads coming from multiple sequencing runs of the same library were combined into one pool. The paper's data handling went like this. Reads were retained only if an exact TCR constant sequence was present, and the retained reads were trimmed to 150 nt and grouped according to their 12-nt molecular barcodes. Reads in each barcode group were sub-clustered using a 15% Levenshtein threshold, and a quality-weighted consensus sequence was built for each RNA molecule. Non-functional sequences were excluded, and lower-count sequences lying one edit away from another sequence were also excluded. Based on fitting two negative binomial distributions, any barcode sub-cluster with under 20% of the maximum read count was discarded. TCRdb reprocessed the public reads (quality trimming at Q25 with fastp, clone calling with MiXCR) and kept in-frame beta chains. Under each unique CDR3 protein, matching rows form one entry showing the most common genes and DNA. These V and J calls are TCRdb output, not the study's own analysis. This sample is represented by hundreds of thousands of distinct CDR3 sequences; about 25% of them were singletons. 0.78% of the sample belongs to the ten largest clones.

Cut back by 5 bases and 0 bases, the V and J ends lie 14 bases apart. The CDR3 holds 16 amino acids from the cysteine to the phenylalanine. Here the CDR3 DNA is all that survives: 48 bases in frame from base 1. CDR1 is given as MNHEY and CDR2 as SMNVEV, both from the germline V gene (reference sequence). Libraries of naive CD8 T cells were generated from roughly 21,000 to 960,000 sorted cells, with 10%, 30% or 50% of the purified RNA used. Naive CD8 T cells were FACS-sorted as CD8+CD4-CCR7+CD45RA+ on a BD FACSAria II into RLT Plus buffer. To test detection sensitivity, Jurkat RNA equivalent to more than 9 TCR copies was spiked into samples of roughly 20,000-1,100,000 naive CD8 T cells. Enrichment of CD8 T cells was done with RosetteSep CD8+ T Cell Enrichment Cocktail plus Ficoll-Paque, and ACK red cell lysis came afterward. This clonotype has a count of ten or more. There is no known antigen for this receptor. It has no much larger one-base neighbor in the sample; base qualities were not kept.

The sequencing sample was made of naive CD8+ T cells from blood, with Jurkat cell RNA spiked in. The sample's cell subset or site, from its label and the paper: FACS-sorted CD8+CD4-CCR7+CD45RA+ naive T cells. Recombination joined TRBV27 with TRBJ1-5; 5 matching bases give a weak D call of TRBD1. The sequence came from a human donor in good health. Some libraries in this study had Jurkat cell RNA spiked in. The CDR3 here reads CASSLGPILSNQPQHF. The nucleotide sequence reads TGTGCCAGCAGTCTGGGACCGATCCTTAGCAATCAGCCCCAGCATTTT.